The TCR beta chain under discussion was sequenced for a study of human T cells and chemical hapten exposure (dated by TCRdb to about 2021). Background for the entire study: For sensitization, 2% DPC in acetone was applied to a 2 cm by 2 cm area of upper inner arm skin. Throughout the study period of 20 to 30 weeks, patients also received therapeutic DPC doses to the scalp every week. Patch testing was done on the upper back using Finn chambers containing 0.01% DPC, and results were scored after 6 days according to International Contact Dermatitis Research Group standards. The mostly female patient cohort included alopecia areata with under or over 50% scalp involvement, alopecia totalis and alopecia universalis. Libraries were combined into a pool for sequencing, and differences in TCR yield between samples came mainly from small differences in library volumes within the pool. Peripheral blood TCR repertoire changes were tracked in vivo in alopecia patients during primary and secondary sensitization to the hapten diphenylcyclopropenone (DPC). Patient blood was sampled pre-sensitization (week 0) and at 2, 6 and about 24 weeks after DPC sensitization. For TCR sequencing, blood came from 25 to 35 alopecia patients at anywhere from one to four time points (pre-sensitization, 2, 6 and 24 weeks). Overall results and qualifications from the work: Compared with pre-sensitization or healthy control sets, expanded TCRs formed significantly more large CDR3 similarity clusters, which is consistent with antigen-driven responses. Repeated subsampling changed both the strength of the expansion versus patch-test correlation and the threshold at which the correlation became significant. DPC sensitization did not change the number of TCRs with a frequency above 1 in 1000, and there was no evidence of changes in global repertoire structure. A positive correlation was found between the number of PT1 expanded TCRs and patch test score, with significance reached at thresholds 8, 16 and 32 but not 4. Because all patients had alopecia, a presumed autoimmune disease, the immune response of the patients might differ from that of healthy individuals.

The sample's time point label, in plain terms: pre-sensitization, week 0. This specimen's treatment or condition label, interpreted: therapeutic diphenylcyclopropenone sensitization with weekly scalp DPC. At each patch-test visit, blood was drawn before the patch test was applied. Patients were considered eligible if aged 18 to 70, diagnosed with alopecia and deemed suitable for DPC therapy, and patients were excluded if pregnant. Total RNA was extracted from unfractionated whole blood collected in Tempus Blood RNA tubes. Regarding this clonotype: Its antigen is not yet known. No base quality information exists; no much larger clone differs at one position.

Relative to germline, V is 7 bases shorter and J is 0 bases shorter, with 9 bases between their ends. The germline V gene sets CDR1 to MNHEY and CDR2 to SVGEGT. The CDR3 goes from the cysteine to the phenylalanine over 13 residues. Only the CDR3 DNA is retained, 39 bases long and in frame from the first base. The library came from RACE. This sample was sequenced with a NextSeq 500. During library preparation, unique molecular identifiers were attached to individual cDNA molecules so that TCRs could be counted quantitatively and reproducibly. From each blood RNA sample, both TCR alpha and TCR beta chains were sequenced. In the original analysis: The median number of TCRs per sample was over 95,000, ranging from about 23,224 to 700,000. The Decombinator software suite was used to annotate the V, J and CDR3 of the TCR reads. To make PS versus PT1 abundance plots, every sample was subsampled to the same number of TCRs (28,000). TCRs were defined as expanded if absent before sensitization and observed at least eight times at the 2-week time point. The public reads were run again by TCRdb, first through fastp at Q25 and then through MiXCR, and only productive beta chains were kept. For every CDR3 protein sequence, its rows merge into one entry that carries the most common genes and DNA. The authors' filters were not applied to this entry. For this sample there are around 330,000 distinct CDR3 sequences; approximately 5.8% appear just once. About 8.2% of the sample comes from the top ten.

The sequence links TRBV6-2 or TRBV6-3 to TRBJ1-1; no D gene can be assigned with confidence. Source: whole blood, taken in connection with sensitization to the hapten diphenylcyclopropenone (DPC). This sequence was found in a woman aged 18-29 years with alopecia areata. Some clones in this sample may be carry-over from other donors' samples. The sequenced DNA is TGTGCCAGCAAGACACCTGTGAACACTGAAGCTTTCTTT. Translated, this is CASKTPVNTEAFF.